This T cell receptor beta chain was identified during a study of blood T cell repertoires in COVID-19. Study-level background: Samples representing acute and convalescent COVID-19 were sourced from the United States, Italy and Spain. T cells, B-cell-depleted T cells, or PBMCs provided the cDNA or gDNA that served as material.

As handled by the study authors: Scientists estimated how many nucleated cells there were by amplifying reference gene primers. Clones were sequenced by immunoSEQ multiplex PCR, and TCRdb holds only the in-frame ones, with some missing. V and J calls and clone size come straight from that table; D and trimming were deduced from the DNA. The repertoire consists of roughly 250,000 clones, with 85% to 90% occurring once and the leading ten covering roughly 3.3%. The CDR3 runs to 16 residues. Trimming cost V 5 bases and J 8 bases, with 22 bases left between them. The germline V gene has CDR1 SGHNT and CDR2 YENEEA.

J is TRBJ2-1 and V is TRBV11-3, with D perhaps TRBD1 (5 bases). The receptor comes from a woman in her 40s with acute or convalescent COVID-19. The sample comprised peripheral blood. The CDR3 region is CASSPRRQGGLDEQFF. CDR3 nucleotide sequence: TGTGCCAGCAGCCCCCGGCGGCAGGGTGGGTTAGATGAGCAGTTCTTC. Variable domain in full (rest from reference TRBV11-3 and TRBJ2-1): EAGVVQSPRYKIIEKKQPVAFWCNPISGHNTLYWYLQNLGQGPELLIRYENEEAVDDSQLPKDRFSAERLKGVDSTLKIQPAELGDSAVYLCASSPRRQGGLDEQFFGPGTRLTVL.